What follows describes a single T cell receptor (beta chain). The antigen this receptor binds is unknown. Qualities for individual bases were not recorded, and no much larger clone is one base off. The CDR3 regions of human TCRbeta chains were subjected to immunosequencing. In the original analysis: TCRs in the repertoires were matched against a reference library of SARS-CoV-2-specific TCRs that had been generated with the MIRA antigen-specificity platform. Breadth was defined as the fraction of unique TCRs that were SARS-CoV-2-associated. Depth was defined as the fraction of total T cells that were SARS-CoV-2-associated. Each spike-specific TCR was assigned to its reactive spike region and to a CD4 or CD8 class using the MIRA data. Log10-transformed breadth and depth values were compared by one-way ANOVA with Sidak's multiple comparisons tests. Drawn from immuneACCESS, this table holds only the in-frame rearrangements with V and J called that TCRdb kept. Clones are partly lost; checked studies trace under half to an unresolved V gene and leave the rest unexplained. For V, J and clone size, that table is used; D and trimming come from the DNA. In all, the sample holds 150,000 or so clones, and about nine tenths of those were seen once. The ten largest clones take up 1.9% of the sample.

In light of the paper, this sample's time point label describes: baseline before first vaccination. Samples from vaccinated people were obtained from the UK trials COV001 and COV002, which included a single-blind randomized controlled phase 2/3 trial of AZD1222 (ChAdOx1 nCoV-19) in healthy adults. For TCRbeta chain sequencing, PBMC samples were collected from trial participants at day 0 and at day 28 after the second dose. This record comes from a study of T cell responses to AZD1222 COVID-19 vaccine (dated by TCRdb to the early 2020s). As for the study more broadly: AZD1222 recipients whose second dose came at about 4 weeks and those whose second dose came at about 12 weeks were combined into one group, since spike-specific TCR depth and breadth did not differ between the two schedules. TCR sequencing was performed for over 230 trial participants, of whom around 200 were given two doses of AZD1222 and approximately 25 were given two doses of MenACWY control vaccine. Trial participants were enrolled by age into subgroups of 18-55, 56-69 and 70-plus years, and around 150, 29 and 61 TCR-sequenced participants, respectively, were included in these subgroups.

The paper's findings and limits, for the study overall: Conclusions about previously exposed vaccinees are limited, since just a handful of AZD1222 recipients were seropositive for SARS-CoV-2 at baseline. In the small 56-69-year group, the increase in depth fell short of significance, most likely because of low power. The vaccine-associated CD4 TCRs covered the entire spike protein, and the dominant responses fell in regions 160-218 and 743-854. A significant rise in spike-specific TCR breadth and depth was observed after two AZD1222 doses relative to day 0 and relative to MenACWY recipients. Most participants were white British and females outnumbered males, and the authors suggested that clonal diversity may have been underestimated. Nearly half of unique spike-specific TCRs reportedly recognized epitopes outside regions mutated in the B.1.351 and B.1.1.7 variants. No day 14 peak-response samples were available, so repertoires were characterized only after the peak T cell response.

The CDR3 goes from the cysteine to the phenylalanine over 13 residues. Just the 39-base CDR3 DNA is kept, in frame starting at base 1. CDR1 and CDR2 (MDHEN, SYDVKM) derive from the germline V gene. The trim is 7 bases for V and 10 bases for J, with a gap of 19 bases between the germline ends. This clonotype was obtained from an adult in good health. This receptor chain uses TRBV28 and TRBJ1-1; a tentative D call is TRBD1 (6 bases match). Sequencing was performed on peripheral blood, taken on day 0 of AZD1222 vaccination. The CDR3 region has the sequence CASTPPGAPGAFF. The bases are TGTGCCAGCACTCCACCGGGGGCCCCGGGAGCTTTCTTT.